This record concerns one TCR beta chain sequence. Its cognate antigen has yet to be identified. No much larger clonotype is one base removed from it; base qualities were not supplied. Library creation used PCR. For sequencing, an Illumina HiSeq 2000 was employed. The public reads were quality trimmed at Q25 with fastp and then assembled into clones with MiXCR by TCRdb, keeping productive beta chains. All rows with the same CDR3 protein become a single entry with the most common DNA and genes. The table for this sample lists about 84,000 distinct CDR3 sequences; around 50% of them were counted only once. The ten most abundant clones make up more than 13% of the sample. This sample was included in a study of CDR3 diversity in severe acne (dated by TCRdb to between 2018 and 2021). CDR1 SGHAT and CDR2 FQNNGV are derived from the germline V gene. The CDR3 starts with the cysteine, ends with the phenylalanine, and has 15 residues. Only the CDR3 part of the read is kept: 45 bases, read in frame from the first base. Unmatched junction bases come to 7, with V trimmed by 4 bases and J by 2 bases.

Sequencing was performed on blood. This receptor chain uses TRBV11-2 and TRBJ2-7, and 8 junction bases match TRBD1. This receptor was taken from a male donor in good health, without acne. The DNA sequence is TGTGCCAGCAGCTCGCCCGGACAGGGTCCCTACGAGCAGTACTTC. The encoded protein is CASSSPGQGPYEQYF.